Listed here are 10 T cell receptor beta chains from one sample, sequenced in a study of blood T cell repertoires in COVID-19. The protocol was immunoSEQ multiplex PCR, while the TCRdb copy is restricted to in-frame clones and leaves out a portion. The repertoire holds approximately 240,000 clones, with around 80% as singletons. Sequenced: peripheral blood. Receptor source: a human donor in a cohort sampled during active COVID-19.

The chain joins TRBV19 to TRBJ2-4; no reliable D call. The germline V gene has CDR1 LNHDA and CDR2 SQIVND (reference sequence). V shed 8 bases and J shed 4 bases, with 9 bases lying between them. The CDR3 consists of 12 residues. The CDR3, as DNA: TGTGCCAGTTCGCGAGGAAAAAACATTCAGTACTTC. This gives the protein CASSRGKNIQYF.

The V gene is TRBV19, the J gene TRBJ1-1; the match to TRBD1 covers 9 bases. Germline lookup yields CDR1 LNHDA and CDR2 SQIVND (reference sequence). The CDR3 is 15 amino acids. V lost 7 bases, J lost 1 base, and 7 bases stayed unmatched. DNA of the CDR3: TGTGCCAGTAATGCACCGGGACAGGGGAACACTGAAGCTTTCTTT. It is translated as CASNAPGQGNTEAFF.

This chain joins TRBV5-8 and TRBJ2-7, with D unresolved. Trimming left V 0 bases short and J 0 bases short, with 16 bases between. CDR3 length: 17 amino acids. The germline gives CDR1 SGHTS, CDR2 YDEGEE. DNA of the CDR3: TGTGCCAGCAGCTTGGGAGCAGGTACCTCAAACTCCTACGAGCAGTACTTC. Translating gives CASSLGAGTSNSYEQYF.

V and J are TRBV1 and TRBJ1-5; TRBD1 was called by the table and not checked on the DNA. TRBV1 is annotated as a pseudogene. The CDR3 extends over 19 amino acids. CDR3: CTSSHPGQTGGAVRQPQHF. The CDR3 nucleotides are TGCACCAGCAGCCACCCCGGTCAGACAGGGGGCGCAGTACGGCAGCCCCAGCATTTT.

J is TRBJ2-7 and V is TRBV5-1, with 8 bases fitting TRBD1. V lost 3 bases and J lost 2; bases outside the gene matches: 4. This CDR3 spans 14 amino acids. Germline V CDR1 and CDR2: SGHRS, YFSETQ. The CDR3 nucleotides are TGCGCCAGCAGCTCGACAGGGGTTACCTACGAGCAGTACTTC. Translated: CASSSTGVTYEQYF.

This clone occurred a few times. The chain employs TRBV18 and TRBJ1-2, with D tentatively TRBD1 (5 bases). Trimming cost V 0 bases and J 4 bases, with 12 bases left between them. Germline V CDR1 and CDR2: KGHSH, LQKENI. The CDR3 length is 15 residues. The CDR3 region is CASSPPNQGSYGYTF. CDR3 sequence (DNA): TGTGCCAGCTCACCACCGAATCAGGGTAGCTATGGCTACACCTTC.

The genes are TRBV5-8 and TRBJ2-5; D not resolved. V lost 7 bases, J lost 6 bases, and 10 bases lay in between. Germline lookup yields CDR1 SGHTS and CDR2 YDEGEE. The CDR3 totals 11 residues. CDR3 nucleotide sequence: TGTGCCAGCCCTATTTTGAAGACCCAGTACTTC. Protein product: CASPILKTQYF.

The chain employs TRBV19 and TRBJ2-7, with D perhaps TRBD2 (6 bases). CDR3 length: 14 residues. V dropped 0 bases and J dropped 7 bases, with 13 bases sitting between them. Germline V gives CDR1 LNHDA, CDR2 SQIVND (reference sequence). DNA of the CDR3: TGTGCCAGTAGTATAGAAGGAGGGCGCTCGGAGCAGTACTTC. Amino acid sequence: CASSIEGGRSEQYF.

The CDR3 sequence: CASSLTSGRSGQFF. The CDR3 DNA is TGTGCCAGCAGTTTGACTAGCGGGAGATCCGGGCAGTTCTTC. J is TRBJ2-1 and V is TRBV27, with 12 bases matching TRBD2. Germline loops: CDR1 MNHEY, CDR2 SMNVEV (reference sequence). The J segment lost 12 bases and the V segment lost 3 bases, leaving 6 bases of the junction unmatched. The length of the CDR3 is 14 residues.

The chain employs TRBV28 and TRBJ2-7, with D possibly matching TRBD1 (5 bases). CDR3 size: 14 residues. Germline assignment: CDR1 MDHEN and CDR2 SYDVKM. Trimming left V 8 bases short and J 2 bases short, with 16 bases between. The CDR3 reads CASLTPRETYEQYF. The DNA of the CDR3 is TGTGCCAGCCTTACCCCCAGGGAAACCTACGAGCAGTACTTC. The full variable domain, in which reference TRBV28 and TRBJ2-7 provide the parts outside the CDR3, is DVKVTQSSRYLVKRTGEKVFLECVQDMDHENMFWYRQDPGLGLRLIYFSYDVKMKEKGDIPEGYSVSREKKERFSLILESASTNQTSMYLCASLTPRETYEQYFGPGTRLTVT.